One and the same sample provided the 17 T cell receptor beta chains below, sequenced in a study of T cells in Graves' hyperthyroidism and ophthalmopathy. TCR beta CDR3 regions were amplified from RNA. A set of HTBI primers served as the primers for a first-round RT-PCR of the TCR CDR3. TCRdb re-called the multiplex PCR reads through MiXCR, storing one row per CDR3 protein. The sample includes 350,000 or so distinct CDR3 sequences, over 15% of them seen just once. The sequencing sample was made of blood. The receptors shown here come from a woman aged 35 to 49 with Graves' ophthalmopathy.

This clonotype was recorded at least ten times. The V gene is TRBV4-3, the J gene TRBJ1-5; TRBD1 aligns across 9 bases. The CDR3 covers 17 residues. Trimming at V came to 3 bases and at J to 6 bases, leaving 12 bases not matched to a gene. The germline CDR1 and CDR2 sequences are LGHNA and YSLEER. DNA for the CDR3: TGCGCCAGCAGCCACCAGATAGAACAGGGGGCCGGTCAGCCCCAGCATTTT. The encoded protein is CASSHQIEQGAGQPQHF.

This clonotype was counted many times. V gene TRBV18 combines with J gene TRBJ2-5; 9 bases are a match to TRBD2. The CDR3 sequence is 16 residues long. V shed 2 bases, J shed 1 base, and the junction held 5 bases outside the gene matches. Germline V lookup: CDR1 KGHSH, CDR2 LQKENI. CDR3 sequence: CASSPSASGTQETQYF. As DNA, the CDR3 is TGTGCCAGCTCACCATCGGCTAGCGGGACCCAAGAGACCCAGTACTTC.

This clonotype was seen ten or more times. CDR3 coding DNA: TGTGCCAGCAGCTTAACCTTACTCTCCTACGAGCAGTACTTC. Its protein is CASSLTLLSYEQYF. The chain combines TRBV7-8 with TRBJ2-7; D remains unclear. Germline-derived CDR1 and CDR2 are SGHVS and FQNEAQ. The V end lost 2 bases, the J end lost 0 bases, and 8 bases lay between the germline ends. This CDR3 contains 14 residues.

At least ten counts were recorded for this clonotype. CDR3 residues: CASSRGGRERQETQYF. The CDR3 DNA reads TGTGCCAGTAGTAGGGGGGGGCGGGAGCGACAAGAGACCCAGTACTTC. This chain connects TRBV19 to TRBJ2-5; a possible D gene is TRBD2 (7 bases). The CDR3 is 16 amino acids. The germline V gene encodes CDR1 LNHDA and CDR2 SQIVND (reference sequence). The V end was cut by 4 bases, the J end by 2 bases, with 17 bases between. Full variable domain (remainder filled in from reference TRBV19 and TRBJ2-5): DGGITQSPKYLFRKEGQNVTLSCEQNLNHDAMYWYRQDPGQGLRLIYYSQIVNDFQKGDIAEGYSVSREKKESFPLTVTSAQKNPTAFYLCASSRGGRERQETQYFGPGTRLLVL.

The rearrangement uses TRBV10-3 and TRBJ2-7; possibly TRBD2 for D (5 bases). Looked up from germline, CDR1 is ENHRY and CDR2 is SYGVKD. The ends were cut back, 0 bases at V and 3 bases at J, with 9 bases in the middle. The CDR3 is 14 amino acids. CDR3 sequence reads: CAISESGGGYEQYF. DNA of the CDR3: TGTGCCATCAGTGAGTCAGGAGGCGGCTACGAGCAGTACTTC.

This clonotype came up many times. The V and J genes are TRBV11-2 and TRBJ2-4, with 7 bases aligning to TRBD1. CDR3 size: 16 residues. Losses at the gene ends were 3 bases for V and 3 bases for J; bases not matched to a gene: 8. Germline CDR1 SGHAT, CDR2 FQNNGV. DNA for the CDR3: TGTGCCAGCAGCTTCGCCGGGACAGCTGGCAAAAACATTCAGTACTTC. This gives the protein CASSFAGTAGKNIQYF.

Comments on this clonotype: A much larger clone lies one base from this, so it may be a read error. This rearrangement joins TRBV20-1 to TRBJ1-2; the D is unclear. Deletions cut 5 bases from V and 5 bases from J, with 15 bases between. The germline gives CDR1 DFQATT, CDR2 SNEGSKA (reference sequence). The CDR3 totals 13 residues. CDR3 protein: CSASPEVLYGYTF. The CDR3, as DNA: TGCAGTGCTTCCCCGGAGGTCCTGTATGGCTACACCTTC.

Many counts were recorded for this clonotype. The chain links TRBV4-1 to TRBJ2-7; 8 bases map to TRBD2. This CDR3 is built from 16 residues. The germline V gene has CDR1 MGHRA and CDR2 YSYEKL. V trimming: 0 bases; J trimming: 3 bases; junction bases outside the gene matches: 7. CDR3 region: CASSQEGSGSSYEQYF. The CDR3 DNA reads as TGCGCCAGCAGCCAAGAAGGGAGCGGGAGCAGCTACGAGCAGTACTTC.

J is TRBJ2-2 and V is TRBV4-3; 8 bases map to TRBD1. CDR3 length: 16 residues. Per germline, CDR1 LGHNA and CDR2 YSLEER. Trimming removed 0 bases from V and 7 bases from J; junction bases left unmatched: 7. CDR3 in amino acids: CASSQEPQGAGGELFF. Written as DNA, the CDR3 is TGCGCCAGCAGCCAAGAACCCCAGGGGGCCGGCGGGGAGCTGTTTTTT.

CDR3: CASSDHIPGLAGEAYQETQYF. The CDR3 DNA follows: TGTGCCAGCAGCGACCATATACCGGGACTAGCGGGAGAAGCTTACCAAGAGACCCAGTACTTC. The V gene is TRBV6-4, the J gene TRBJ2-5; 14 bases match TRBD2. The V and J ends lost 6 bases and 0 bases, in that order; junction bases with no gene match: 18. The germline CDR1 and CDR2 sequences are MRHNA and SNTAGT. The CDR3 has 21 amino acids.

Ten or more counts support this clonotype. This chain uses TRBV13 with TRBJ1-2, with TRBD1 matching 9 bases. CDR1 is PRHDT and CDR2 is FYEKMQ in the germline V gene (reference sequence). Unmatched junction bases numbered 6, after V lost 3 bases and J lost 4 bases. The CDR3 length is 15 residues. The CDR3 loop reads CASSFRQGVTYGYTF. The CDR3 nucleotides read TGTGCCAGCAGCTTCCGACAGGGGGTTACCTATGGCTACACCTTC.

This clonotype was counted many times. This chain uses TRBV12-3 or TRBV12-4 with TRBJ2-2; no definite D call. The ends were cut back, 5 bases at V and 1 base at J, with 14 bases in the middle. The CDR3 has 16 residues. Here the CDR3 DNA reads TGTGCCAGCAGTGCCGCGGCCCCAGGGAACACCGGGGAGCTGTTTTTT. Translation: CASSAAAPGNTGELFF.

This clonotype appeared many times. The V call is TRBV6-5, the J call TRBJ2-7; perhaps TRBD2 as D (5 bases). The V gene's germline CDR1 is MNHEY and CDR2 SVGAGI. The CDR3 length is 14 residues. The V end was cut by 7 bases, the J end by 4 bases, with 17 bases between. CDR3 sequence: CASNRNSGLYEQYF. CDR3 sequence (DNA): TGTGCCAGCAACCGGAACAGCGGCCTTTACGAGCAGTACTTC.

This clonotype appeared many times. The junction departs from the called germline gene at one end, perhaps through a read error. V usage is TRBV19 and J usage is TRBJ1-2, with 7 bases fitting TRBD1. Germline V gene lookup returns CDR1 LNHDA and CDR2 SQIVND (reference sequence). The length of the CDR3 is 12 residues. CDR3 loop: CASSLRQGLKLF. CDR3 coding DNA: TGTGCCAGTAGCCTCCGACAGGGTCTAAAGCTCTTC.

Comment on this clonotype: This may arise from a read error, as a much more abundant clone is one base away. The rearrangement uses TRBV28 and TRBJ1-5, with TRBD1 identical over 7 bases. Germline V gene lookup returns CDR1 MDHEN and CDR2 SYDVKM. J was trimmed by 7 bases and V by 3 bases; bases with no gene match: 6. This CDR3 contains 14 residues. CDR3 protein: CASSFTGVGQPQHF. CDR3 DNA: TGTGCCAGCAGTTTCACAGGGGTTGGACAGCCCCAGCATTTT.

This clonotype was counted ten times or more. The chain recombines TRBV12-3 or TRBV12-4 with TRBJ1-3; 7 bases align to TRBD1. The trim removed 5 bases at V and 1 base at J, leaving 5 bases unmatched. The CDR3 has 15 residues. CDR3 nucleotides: TGTGCCAGCAGTGGGCCAGGGGGATCTGGAAACACCATATATTTT. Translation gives CASSGPGGSGNTIYF.

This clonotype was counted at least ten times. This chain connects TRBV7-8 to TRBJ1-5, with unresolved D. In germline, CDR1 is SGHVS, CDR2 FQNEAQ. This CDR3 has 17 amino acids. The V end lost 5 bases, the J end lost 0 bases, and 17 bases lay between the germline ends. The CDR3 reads CASSPLDAAYSNQPQHF. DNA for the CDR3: TGTGCCAGCAGCCCCCTCGACGCCGCTTATAGCAATCAGCCCCAGCATTTT.